This is a list of T cell receptor beta chains from one sample in a study of blood T cell repertoires in COVID-19. Repertoires were generated with immunoSEQ multiplex PCR, while TCRdb's copy carries only in-frame clones and drops some. The table lists 250,000 to 300,000 clones, roughly nine tenths of them singletons. The source material was PBMCs or T cells enriched from blood (not recorded which). The source of these receptors is a woman in her forties or fifties who had been exposed to COVID-19. Both conserved end residues are trimmed from each CDR3. The D gene is left open where the match is weak.

v_call: TRBV5-6; d_call: -; cdr3_aa: ASSLTVSFGSYNSPLH
v_call: TRBV19; d_call: -; cdr3_aa: ASSIRSNEQF
v_call: TRBV29-1; d_call: -; cdr3_aa: SVRLAYEQY
v_call: TRBV3-1/TRBV3-2; d_call: TRBD1; cdr3_aa: ASSPSWTGKEQPQH
v_call: TRBV5-4; d_call: TRBD1; cdr3_aa: ASSLSQGASYEQY
v_call: TRBV7-9; d_call: -; cdr3_aa: ASSNSGLNSPLH
v_call: TRBV6-2/TRBV6-3; d_call: -; cdr3_aa: ASSLAETQY
v_call: TRBV25-1; d_call: TRBD1; cdr3_aa: ASSGQGTGELF
v_call: TRBV7-9; d_call: TRBD1; cdr3_aa: ASSRGQGAFGDTEAF
v_call: TRBV28; d_call: TRBD1; cdr3_aa: ASSFAHRGFQETQY
v_call: TRBV2; d_call: -; cdr3_aa: ASSPQGKTEAF
v_call: TRBV18; d_call: -; cdr3_aa: ASSPLRENTEAF
v_call: TRBV4-1; d_call: -; cdr3_aa: ASSQDPTVNYGYT
v_call: TRBV7-2; d_call: -; cdr3_aa: ASSFSWVRGLETQY
v_call: TRBV15; d_call: -; cdr3_aa: ATDPGRENTEAF
v_call: TRBV6-1; d_call: TRBD1; cdr3_aa: ASSAGQGPRVGELF
v_call: TRBV10-3; d_call: TRBD1; cdr3_aa: AIRTSTGVREQF
v_call: TRBV3-1/TRBV3-2; d_call: -; cdr3_aa: ASSQYPGAFSGNTIY
v_call: TRBV19; d_call: -; cdr3_aa: ASSIIGQTLNTEAF
v_call: TRBV6-1; d_call: -; cdr3_aa: ASSEASLLHGQTGNTIY
v_call: TRBV2; d_call: -; cdr3_aa: ASTPASYEQY
v_call: TRBV2; d_call: -; cdr3_aa: ASSELTQGNSPLH
v_call: TRBV18; d_call: TRBD1; cdr3_aa: ASSPLPGQGNTEAF
v_call: TRBV29-1; d_call: -; cdr3_aa: SVDGSLRGGDGYT
v_call: TRBV28; d_call: -; cdr3_aa: ASSIPRQIYSGNTIY
v_call: TRBV28; d_call: -; cdr3_aa: ASSNERDFQPQH
v_call: TRBV5-1; d_call: TRBD1; cdr3_aa: ASRIQGQGPSPLH
v_call: TRBV2; d_call: -; cdr3_aa: ASSEDKTGRLLGQY
v_call: TRBV19; d_call: -; cdr3_aa: ASSIGGAGGEQF
v_call: TRBV4-1; d_call: -; cdr3_aa: ASSYVVGQGNYGYT